This T cell receptor beta chain was captured by sequencing in a study of blood T cells in healthy people across ages. Donors ranged from 6 to 90 years old and were healthy Caucasians in Russia. Alongside a J-beta primer mix, a sample-barcoded 5' primer served in a second PCR lasting 7 to 11 cycles. A single record per CDR3 protein comes from TCRdb applying MiXCR to the 5' RACE reads. Of about 730,000 distinct CDR3 sequences listed, 43% were seen once; the top ten hold around a fifth. Looked up from germline, CDR1 is SGHTA and CDR2 is FQGTGA. The CDR3 covers 15 residues. V lost 1 base and J 5 bases, leaving 15 bases between the germline ends. This clonotype was counted only a few times.

The J gene is TRBJ2-7, the V gene TRBV7-3, with D perhaps being TRBD1 or TRBD2 (5 bases each). Sequences were obtained from blood. The receptor was derived from a woman aged 60-75 years in good health. The CDR3 coding sequence is TGTGCCAGCAGCTTAAAGGGGTCAGGGACCCACGAGCAGTACTTC. Protein sequence: CASSLKGSGTHEQYF.